The 29 T cell receptor beta chains below were found in one sample sequenced in a study of siplizumab effects on memory and regulatory T cells. Here immunoSEQ multiplex PCR was the method, and the copy in TCRdb shows in-frame clones only, minus some. Of 95,000 to 130,000 clones listed, around 94% are singletons. The sample was non-Treg CD4+ T cells sorted from blood. Every receptor here comes from a human donor in good health.

The rearrangement uses TRBV4-1 and TRBJ2-3, with D tentatively TRBD2 (7 bases). The CDR3 totals 13 residues. CDR1 is MGHRA and CDR2 is YSYEKL in the germline V gene. V shed 3 bases and J shed 6 bases, with 10 bases lying between them. The CDR3 bases are TGCGCCAGCAGCCAGACGGGGGGCGATACGCAGTATTTT. Amino acid sequence: CASSQTGGDTQYF.

This clone was seen only once. The rearrangement joins TRBV6-5 to TRBJ2-3; D not certain. In germline, CDR1 is MNHEY, CDR2 SVGAGI. Trimming removed 5 bases from V and 6 bases from J, with 9 bases in between. CDR3 length: 12 residues. This CDR3 is CASSPNGDTQYF. The CDR3 DNA sequence: TGTGCCAGCAGTCCGAACGGGGATACGCAGTATTTT.

Written as DNA, the CDR3 is TGCGCCAGCAGCTTGGGGGAGGGCCTCGATGAGCAGTTCTTC. This codes for CASSLGEGLDEQFF. V and J are TRBV5-1 and TRBJ2-1; 7 bases match TRBD2. Germline V gene data show CDR1 as SGHRS and CDR2 as YFSETQ. This CDR3 contains 14 residues. Trimming removed 0 bases from V and 8 bases from J; junction bases left unmatched: 5. The variable domain in full, with the rest retrieved from reference TRBV5-1 and TRBJ2-1, is KAGVTQTPRYLIKTRGQQVTLSCSPISGHRSVSWYQQTPGQGLQFLFEYFSETQRNKGNFPGRFSGRQFSNSRSEMNVSTLELGDSALYLCASSLGEGLDEQFFGPGTRLTVL.

The chain recombines TRBV4-1 with TRBJ2-5, with TRBD1 matching 7 bases. CDR3 length: 14 amino acids. V lost 0 bases, J lost 2 bases, and 0 bases stayed unmatched. The germline V gene has CDR1 MGHRA and CDR2 YSYEKL. In DNA form, the CDR3 reads TGCGCCAGCAGCCAAGACAGGGGGCAAGAGACCCAGTACTTC. Translation gives CASSQDRGQETQYF.

This clone was counted only a few times. The V gene is TRBV2, the J gene TRBJ1-6; 7 bases agree with TRBD1. This CDR3 contains 13 residues. In germline, CDR1 is SNHLY, CDR2 FYNNEI. V trimming: 3 bases; J trimming: 7 bases; junction bases outside the gene matches: 0. The CDR3 sequence: CASSEDRNSPLHF. The CDR3 bases are TGTGCCAGCAGTGAGGACAGGAATTCACCCCTCCACTTT.

The gene calls are TRBV7-9 and TRBJ1-1; no definite D call. The V gene's germline CDR1 is SEHNR and CDR2 FQNEAQ (reference sequence). Trimming stripped 5 bases from V and 4 bases from J, with 14 bases between. The CDR3 contains 14 residues. The CDR3 here is CASSPRTYGTEAFF. CDR3 coding DNA: TGTGCCAGCAGCCCACGTACTTACGGCACTGAAGCTTTCTTT.

This rearrangement joins TRBV10-1 to TRBJ2-1; D is perhaps TRBD2 (5 bases). Per the germline V gene, CDR1 is WNHNN and CDR2 is SYGVQD (reference sequence). The V gene lost 3 bases and the J gene lost 6 bases, with 15 bases spanning the gap. This CDR3 has 15 amino acids. The CDR3 region has the DNA TGCGCCAGCAGTGATTCGCACGGGATTTTCAATGAGCAGTTCTTC. It specifies CASSDSHGIFNEQFF.

The gene calls are TRBV19 and TRBJ2-7; 9 nucleotides agree with TRBD1. This CDR3 contains 16 residues. Per germline, CDR1 LNHDA and CDR2 SQIVND (reference sequence). The ends lost 5 bases at V and 6 bases at J; junction bases unmatched: 14. CDR3 nucleotide sequence: TGTGCCAGTAGTCTCCTCCCGGGACAGGGAACAGGCGAGCAGTACTTC. Translated: CASSLLPGQGTGEQYF.

The table lists this clone with a count of one. The chain combines TRBV9 with TRBJ2-1; D call uncertain. The CDR3 extends over 14 amino acids. CDR1 SGDLS and CDR2 YYNGEE come from the germline V gene. Trimming removed 1 base at V and 1 base at J, with 6 bases between. This CDR3 is CASSVFGSYNEQFF. CDR3 nucleotide sequence: TGTGCCAGCAGCGTATTTGGGTCCTACAATGAGCAGTTCTTC.

The chain couples TRBV9 to TRBJ1-2; D may be TRBD1 (5 bases). The germline gives CDR1 SGDLS, CDR2 YYNGEE. The ends were cut back, 0 bases at V and 5 bases at J, with 11 bases in the middle. The CDR3 length is 14 residues. DNA of the CDR3: TGTGCCAGCAGCGTAGCTACAGGTGGTTATGGCTACACCTTC. As protein: CASSVATGGYGYTF.

The chain recombines TRBV2 with TRBJ2-4; the D is unclear. CDR3 length: 13 residues. Trimming shortened V by 8 bases and J by 7 bases, and 15 bases separated the two germline ends. Germline lookup yields CDR1 SNHLY and CDR2 FYNNEI. The CDR3 loop is CASGLRVGNIQYF. The CDR3 DNA reads TGTGCCAGCGGCCTCAGAGTGGGGAACATTCAGTACTTC.

V gene TRBV10-3 combines with J gene TRBJ2-3; D might be TRBD2 (5 bases). Germline V gene lookup returns CDR1 ENHRY and CDR2 SYGVKD. This CDR3 spans 15 amino acids. The germline V and J ends were trimmed by 8 bases and 4 bases, with 19 bases remaining between them. The CDR3 DNA sequence: TGTGCCATCGCTAGACTACACTCCTCGTCAGATACGCAGTATTTT. Translation gives CAIARLHSSSDTQYF.

The chain links TRBV2 to TRBJ2-5; D perhaps matches TRBD2 (6 bases). Germline V lookup: CDR1 SNHLY, CDR2 FYNNEI. The germline V and J ends were trimmed by 9 bases and 0 bases, with 8 bases remaining between them. CDR3 length equals 12 residues. CDR3 DNA sequence: TGTGCCAGTAGGAGGGACCAAGAGACCCAGTACTTC. Its translation is CASRRDQETQYF.

The chain joins TRBV6-1 to TRBJ2-1; D not resolved. The CDR3 spans 13 residues. The V gene lost 7 bases and the J gene lost 7 bases, with 14 bases spanning the gap. Germline CDR1 is MNHNS and CDR2 is SASEGT. CDR3 sequence (DNA): TGTGCCAGCATCAGGACCCGACCGAATGAGCAGTTCTTC. This codes for CASIRTRPNEQFF.

This clone was counted only a few times. CDR3 DNA sequence: TGTGCCAGCAGAAGGGACAGGGGTGGCTTCTACGAGCAGTACTTC. This translates into CASRRDRGGFYEQYF. V and J are TRBV6-6 and TRBJ2-7; 10 bases fit TRBD1. The CDR3 sequence is 15 residues long. With V trimmed by 6 bases and J by 3 bases, 8 bases remained unmatched. The V gene's germline CDR1 is MNHNY and CDR2 SVGAGI (reference sequence).

The chain uses TRBV10-3 and TRBJ1-5, with TRBD1 matching over 8 bases. Germline V gene sequence: CDR1 ENHRY, CDR2 SYGVKD. Unmatched junction bases numbered 2, after V lost 7 bases and J lost 0 bases. The length of the CDR3 is 14 residues. CDR3 in DNA: TGTGCCATCAAGGACAGGGATAGCAATCAGCCCCAGCATTTT. Amino acid sequence: CAIKDRDSNQPQHF.

The chain is built from TRBV4-1 and TRBJ2-7; D not certain. This CDR3 spans 17 amino acids. Germline V gene sequence: CDR1 MGHRA, CDR2 YSYEKL. Trimming took 4 bases from V and 2 from J, leaving 21 bases between them. The CDR3 loop reads CASSLLYSGKGTYEQYF. CDR3 bases: TGCGCCAGCAGCCTCCTATACTCTGGGAAGGGAACCTACGAGCAGTACTTC.

CDR3 sequence: CASSLGTGARYEQYF. The CDR3 DNA reads TGCGCCAGCAGCCTCGGGACAGGGGCTAGGTACGAGCAGTACTTC. This sequence joins TRBV4-1 and TRBJ2-7; TRBD1 agrees at 10 bases. The CDR3 is 15 residues long. V lost 4 bases and J lost 4; bases outside the gene matches: 7. Germline V lookup: CDR1 MGHRA, CDR2 YSYEKL.

The chain is built from TRBV19 and TRBJ2-7, with 8 bases that match TRBD2. The CDR3 loop spans 14 amino acids. Trimming at V came to 3 bases and at J to 3 bases, leaving 4 bases not matched to a gene. CDR1 is LNHDA and CDR2 is SQIVND in the germline V gene (reference sequence). DNA of the CDR3: TGTGCCAGTAGTATTGGAGCGGGAGTCTACGAGCAGTACTTC. Translating gives CASSIGAGVYEQYF.

For the CDR3, the DNA is TGTGCCAGCAGCTTGGAAGCGAACCCCTCCTACAATGAGCAGTTCTTC. Translating it yields CASSLEANPSYNEQFF. This sequence joins TRBV5-4 and TRBJ2-1; D remains ambiguous. CDR1 SGHNT and CDR2 YYREEE come from the germline V gene (reference sequence). Trimming left V 0 bases short and J 0 bases short, with 10 bases between. This CDR3 contains 16 residues.

The rearrangement links TRBV5-1 to TRBJ2-1; 10 bases align to TRBD2. Germline V CDR1 and CDR2: SGHRS, YFSETQ. V was clipped by 0 bases and J by 7 bases; unmatched bases: 4. The CDR3 length is 15 residues. The CDR3 region is CASSLGLAGVNEQFF. The CDR3, as DNA: TGCGCCAGCAGCTTGGGGCTAGCGGGGGTAAATGAGCAGTTCTTC.

V usage is TRBV19 and J usage is TRBJ2-1, with 10 bases that match TRBD1. J was trimmed by 1 base and V by 1 base; bases with no gene match: 7. Germline assignment: CDR1 LNHDA and CDR2 SQIVND (reference sequence). The CDR3 loop spans 18 amino acids. Here the CDR3 reads CASSIALRDRGSYNEQFF. CDR3 coding DNA: TGTGCCAGTAGTATAGCCCTGCGGGACAGGGGATCCTACAATGAGCAGTTCTTC.

This chain uses TRBV7-2 with TRBJ2-7; 8 nucleotides align to TRBD1. This CDR3 is 13 amino acids long. Germline CDR1 reads SGHTA; CDR2 reads FQGNSA. Trimming took 4 bases from V and 7 from J; bases not matched to a gene: 6. CDR3 amino acids: CASSSRTGLEQYF. CDR3 coding DNA: TGTGCCAGCAGCTCACGGACAGGGTTAGAGCAGTACTTC.

The J gene is TRBJ2-2, the V gene TRBV6-5; maybe TRBD1 (6 bases). Germline CDR1 reads MNHEY; CDR2 reads SVGAGI. Trimming shortened V by 8 bases and J by 1 base, and 14 bases separated the two germline ends. This CDR3 is built from 15 residues. The CDR3 nucleotides read TGTGCCAGCGTCTCAGCGACAGGGAACACCGGGGAGCTGTTTTTT. This translates into CASVSATGNTGELFF.

The rearrangement uses TRBV27 and TRBJ2-7; D may be TRBD1 or TRBD2 (5 bases each). The CDR3 runs to 14 residues. Germline assignment: CDR1 MNHEY and CDR2 SMNVEV (reference sequence). The V gene lost 2 bases and the J gene lost 7 bases, with 15 bases spanning the gap. CDR3 loop: CASSLGDAGNEQYF. The DNA of the CDR3 is TGTGCCAGCAGTTTAGGGGACGCGGGCAATGAGCAGTACTTC.

The chain employs TRBV6-5 and TRBJ2-1; 9 nucleotides align to TRBD2. V trimming: 2 bases; J trimming: 5 bases; junction bases outside the gene matches: 4. Germline values: CDR1 MNHEY, CDR2 SVGAGI. The CDR3 consists of 15 residues. The CDR3 loop reads CASSYAGGPDNEQFF. As DNA, the CDR3 is TGTGCCAGCAGTTACGCGGGAGGGCCAGACAATGAGCAGTTCTTC.

The V call is TRBV7-2, the J call TRBJ1-3; D may be TRBD1 (6 bases). V gave up 1 base and J gave up 3 bases, with 10 bases separating them. CDR1 is SGHTA and CDR2 is FQGNSA in the germline V gene. There are 15 residues in the CDR3. The CDR3 protein is CASSLVGTIGNTIYF. The CDR3 DNA reads as TGTGCCAGCAGCTTAGTGGGGACAATTGGAAACACCATATATTTT.

The chain recombines TRBV7-9 with TRBJ2-7; a possible D gene is TRBD1 (6 bases). The germline gives CDR1 SEHNR, CDR2 FQNEAQ (reference sequence). There are 11 residues in the CDR3. V was cut by 5 bases and J by 13 bases, with 15 bases left in between. This chain's CDR3 is CASSPVRGVYF. The CDR3 DNA follows: TGTGCCAGCAGCCCCGTCAGGGGAGTCTACTTC.

This chain uses TRBV5-1 with TRBJ2-2, with 9 bases matching TRBD1. The CDR3 runs to 15 residues. V shed 6 bases and J 4 bases; nucleotides not matched to a gene: 7. Germline assignment: CDR1 SGHRS and CDR2 YFSETQ. The CDR3: CASTRTGDVTGELFF. CDR3 sequence (DNA): TGCGCCAGCACCAGGACAGGGGATGTCACCGGGGAGCTGTTTTTT. The full variable domain, its missing parts supplied by reference TRBV5-1 and TRBJ2-2, is KAGVTQTPRYLIKTRGQQVTLSCSPISGHRSVSWYQQTPGQGLQFLFEYFSETQRNKGNFPGRFSGRQFSNSRSEMNVSTLELGDSALYLCASTRTGDVTGELFFGEGSRLTVL.